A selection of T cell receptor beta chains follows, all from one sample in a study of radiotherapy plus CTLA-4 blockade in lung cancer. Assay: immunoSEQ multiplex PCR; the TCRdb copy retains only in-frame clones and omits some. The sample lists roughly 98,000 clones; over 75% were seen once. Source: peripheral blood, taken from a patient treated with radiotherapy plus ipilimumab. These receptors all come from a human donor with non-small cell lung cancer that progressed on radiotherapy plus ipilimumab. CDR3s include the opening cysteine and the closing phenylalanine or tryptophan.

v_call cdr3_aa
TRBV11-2 CASSLGTGLGYEQYF
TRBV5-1 CASSLAGLTDTQYF
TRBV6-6 CASSTPRDRGGYEQYF
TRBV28 CASSELAGVNEQFF
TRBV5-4 CASSLGAGQVDTQYF
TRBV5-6 CASSLATMGFTF
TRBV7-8 CASSLAWSVGNQPQHF
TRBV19 CASQKQGAANEKLFF
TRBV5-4 CASSLDTLGPGELFF
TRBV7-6 CASSIGPNYEQYF
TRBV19 CASSIKTPRNQPQHF
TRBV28 CASSLHPAGETDTQYF
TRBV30 CAWRTGLAFSTDTQYF
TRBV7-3 CASTPRGGPDTQYF
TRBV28 CASSLYGGINQPQHF
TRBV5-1 CASSIGVSSGNTIYF
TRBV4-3 CASSQELAQGRETQYF
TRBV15 CATSNIDPSYNEQFF
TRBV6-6 CASTGYNSPLHF
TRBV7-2 CASSLNRGSGYGYTF
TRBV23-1 CASSGTGGPGELFF
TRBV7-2 CASSFRSGVGREYEQFF
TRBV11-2 CASSLTRDSSKTQYF
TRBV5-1 CASSPQGGGQETQYF